This entry concerns a single T cell receptor beta chain. Antigen unknown. CD4+ T cells from unexposed donors were obtained before the COVID-19 pandemic (2011-2018). After about ten days of culture, CD4+ T cells were isolated. Assay: immunoSEQ multiplex PCR; the TCRdb copy retains only in-frame clones and omits some. The sample has some 21,000 clones; more than 65% are singletons. These data are taken from a study of CD4 T cells in relation to SARS-CoV-2 and coronaviruses. CDR1 is LGHNA, CDR2 YSLEER, per germline. V lost 3 bases, J lost 7 bases, and 5 bases stayed unmatched. The CDR3 covers 15 residues. The chain links TRBV4-3 to TRBJ2-7, with TRBD2 matching 14 bases. Sequenced input: CD4+ T cells from PBMCs, cultured in vitro. The sequence came from a human donor in good health. CDR3 nucleotides: TGCGCCAGCAGCCATGGACTAGCGGGGGGCGGAGAGCAGTACTTC. Encoded protein: CASSHGLAGGGEQYF.